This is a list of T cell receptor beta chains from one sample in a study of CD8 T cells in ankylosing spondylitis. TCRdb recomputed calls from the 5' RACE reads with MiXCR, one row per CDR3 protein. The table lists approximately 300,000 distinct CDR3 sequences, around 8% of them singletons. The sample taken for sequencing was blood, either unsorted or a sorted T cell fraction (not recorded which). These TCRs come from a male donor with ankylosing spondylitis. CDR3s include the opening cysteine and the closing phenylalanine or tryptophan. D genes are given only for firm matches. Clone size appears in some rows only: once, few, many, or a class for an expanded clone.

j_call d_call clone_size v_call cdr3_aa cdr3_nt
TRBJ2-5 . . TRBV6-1 CASRTPGLPRETQYF TGTGCCAGCAGGACCCCGGGACTGCCCCGAGAGACCCAGTACTTC
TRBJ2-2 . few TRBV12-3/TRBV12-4 CASSRRRPTGELFF TGTGCCAGCAGTCGCCGGAGACCCACCGGGGAGCTGTTTTTT
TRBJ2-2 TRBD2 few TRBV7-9 CASSLFGLAGVTGELFF TGTGCCAGCAGCTTATTTGGACTAGCGGGAGTTACCGGGGAGCTGTTTTTT
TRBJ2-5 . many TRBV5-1 CASSWGEETQYF TGCGCCAGCAGCTGGGGGGAAGAGACCCAGTACTTC
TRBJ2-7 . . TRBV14 CASSQVRGRAGEQYF TGTGCCAGCAGCCAAGTTCGGGGGCGAGCGGGGGAGCAGTACTTC
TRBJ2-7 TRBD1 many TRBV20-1 CSASTFQGASGYEQYF TGCAGTGCTAGTACTTTCCAGGGGGCCTCGGGCTACGAGCAGTACTTC
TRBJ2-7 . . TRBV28 CASRPSGLLYEQYF TGTGCCAGCAGGCCTTCGGGACTCCTCTACGAGCAGTACTTC
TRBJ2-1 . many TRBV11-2 CASSSATFNEQFF TGTGCCAGCAGCTCAGCCACCTTCAATGAGCAGTTCTTC
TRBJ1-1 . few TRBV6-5 CASSYSRGRETEAFF TGTGCCAGCAGTTACAGCCGCGGCAGGGAGACTGAAGCTTTCTTT
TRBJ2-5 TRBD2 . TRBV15 CATSRGRLARGQETQYF TGTGCCACCAGCAGAGGGAGACTAGCGAGAGGGCAAGAGACCCAGTACTTC
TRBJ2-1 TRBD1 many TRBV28 CASSLSLPRTGGNEQFF TGTGCCAGCAGTTTATCCCTCCCCCGGACAGGGGGCAATGAGCAGTTCTTC
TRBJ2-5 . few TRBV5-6 CASSLVAGETQYF TGTGCCAGCAGCTTGGTTGCAGGAGAGACCCAGTACTTC